Below are 25 T cell receptor beta chains sequenced from a single sample in a study of shared clonotypes between healthy human individuals. Libraries were prepared by immunoSEQ multiplex PCR; TCRdb keeps only in-frame clonotypes and omits some of them. The table shows millions of clones, with 85% to 95% occurring only once. Selected positively for CCR7 and CD45RO-negative, naive CD8 cells excluded terminally differentiated effector memory CD45RA+ cells. What was sequenced was naive CD8+ T cells sorted from blood. Receptor source: a man younger than 35 in good health.

This rearrangement joins TRBV27 to TRBJ1-5, with D unresolved. Per germline, CDR1 MNHEY and CDR2 SMNVEV (reference sequence). V lost 3 bases to trimming and J lost 5 bases, with 23 bases between them. This CDR3 has 18 residues. CDR3 loop: CASSFSRNIAGGDQPQHF. The CDR3 bases are TGTGCCAGCAGTTTCTCCCGTAACATTGCGGGAGGCGATCAGCCCCAGCATTTT.

This rearrangement joins TRBV5-1 to TRBJ2-2; D remains ambiguous. Looked up from germline, CDR1 is SGHRS and CDR2 is YFSETQ. The CDR3 extends over 15 amino acids. V was shortened by 1 base and J by 1 base, with 8 bases between the two germline ends. CDR3 sequence: CASSLLERNTGELFF. DNA for the CDR3: TGCGCCAGCAGCTTGCTTGAAAGGAACACCGGGGAGCTGTTTTTT.

The chain carries TRBV27 and TRBJ2-5; 8 bases fit TRBD2. CDR1 and CDR2 from the germline V gene are MNHEY and SMNVEV (reference sequence). The CDR3 is made up of 16 amino acids. The V and J ends lost 2 bases and 0 bases, in that order; junction bases with no gene match: 5. The CDR3 DNA sequence: TGTGCCAGCAGTTTAACTGGACTAGCCTACCAAGAGACCCAGTACTTC. Translation gives CASSLTGLAYQETQYF.

The V call is TRBV6-6, the J call TRBJ1-4, with D perhaps TRBD1 (5 bases). V lost 5 bases, J lost 6 bases, and 16 bases lay in between. The length of the CDR3 is 15 residues. CDR1 is MNHNY and CDR2 is SVGAGI in the germline V gene (reference sequence). The CDR3 region has the DNA TGTGCCAGCAGTCCCCAGGAGGGGCGATATGAAAAACTGTTTTTT. It specifies CASSPQEGRYEKLFF.

This chain uses TRBV19 with TRBJ1-1, with unresolved D. Germline CDR1 and CDR2: LNHDA and SQIVND (reference sequence). The length of the CDR3 is 13 residues. V shed 3 bases and J shed 12 bases, with 17 bases lying between them. CDR3 amino acids: CASSILSTEPPFF. CDR3 coding DNA: TGTGCCAGTAGTATTTTATCCACAGAACCACCTTTCTTT.

The genes are TRBV5-1 and TRBJ1-2; maybe TRBD1 (5 bases). The CDR3 loop spans 16 amino acids. V lost 0 bases and J lost 8, with 20 bases in between. Germline CDR1 is SGHRS and CDR2 is YFSETQ. CDR3 DNA sequence: TGCGCCAGCAGCTTGGAGGGACCGCCCGATATCTACGGCTACACCTTC. Translation gives CASSLEGPPDIYGYTF.

The rearrangement uses TRBV27 and TRBJ2-2; 11 nucleotides line up with TRBD2. The CDR3 is 16 residues long. J gave up 8 bases and V 4 bases, and 9 bases lay outside the gene matches. Germline CDR1 and CDR2: MNHEY and SMNVEV (reference sequence). The CDR3 region has the DNA TGTGCCAGCAGTTCCGCGGGACTAGCGGAAAAGGGGGAGCTGTTTTTT. Amino acids: CASSSAGLAEKGELFF.

The chain combines TRBV7-2 with TRBJ1-4; no firm D call. This CDR3 has 12 amino acids. The germline V gene encodes CDR1 SGHTA and CDR2 FQGNSA. Trimming stripped 5 bases from V and 8 bases from J, with 9 bases between. CDR3 protein: CASSPDGEKLFF. The CDR3 DNA follows: TGTGCCAGCAGCCCGGACGGGGAAAAACTGTTTTTT.

This clone was detected once. The J gene is TRBJ2-1, the V gene TRBV28, with 7 bases fitting TRBD2. This CDR3 has 15 amino acids. V lost 5 bases, J lost 6 bases, and 10 bases stayed unmatched. The germline gives CDR1 MDHEN, CDR2 SYDVKM. The CDR3 here is CASSPELANANEQFF. The CDR3, as DNA: TGTGCCAGCAGTCCCGAACTAGCGAATGCCAATGAGCAGTTCTTC.

The chain has TRBV7-9 and TRBJ2-7; a weak D match, TRBD2 (6 bases). CDR1 SEHNR and CDR2 FQNEAQ come from the germline V gene (reference sequence). CDR3 size: 14 residues. The V end was cut by 5 bases, the J end by 6 bases, with 17 bases between. The CDR3 is CASSPPIGGGEQYF. Written as DNA, the CDR3 is TGTGCCAGCAGCCCGCCGATTGGGGGAGGCGAGCAGTACTTC.

This clone was detected once. Written as DNA, the CDR3 is TGTGCCAGCAGCCGCCTATGGGAGGAACGGGGAACTGAAGCTTTCTTT. This encodes CASSRLWEERGTEAFF. This chain links TRBV7-6 with TRBJ1-1, with D uncertain. Germline CDR1 reads SGHVS; CDR2 reads FNYEAQ. This CDR3 spans 16 amino acids. The V and J ends lost 5 bases and 5 bases respectively, with 21 bases between them.

The chain carries TRBV28 and TRBJ2-3, with D possibly called TRBD1 or TRBD2 (5 bases each). CDR3 size: 18 residues. V was cut by 5 bases and J by 1 base, with 22 bases left in between. Germline loops: CDR1 MDHEN, CDR2 SYDVKM. The CDR3 protein is CASSPIGTWGSGTDTQYF. CDR3 nucleotides: TGTGCCAGCAGTCCTATCGGGACCTGGGGATCAGGCACAGATACGCAGTATTTT.

V is TRBV5-4 and J is TRBJ1-2; TRBD1 matches 9 bases. The germline CDR1 and CDR2 sequences are SGHNT and YYREEE (reference sequence). V shed 4 bases, J shed 6 bases, and the junction held 16 bases outside the gene matches. The CDR3 runs to 17 residues. CDR3 sequence: CASSPWGTGPRENGYTF. CDR3 coding DNA: TGTGCCAGCAGCCCGTGGGGGACAGGGCCGCGAGAGAATGGCTACACCTTC.

The chain has TRBV13 and TRBJ2-7; possibly TRBD1 or TRBD2 for D (5 bases each). Germline loops: CDR1 PRHDT, CDR2 FYEKMQ (reference sequence). The V and J ends lost 6 bases and 9 bases respectively, with 15 bases between them. The length of the CDR3 is 12 residues. CDR3 coding DNA: TGTGCCAGCAGGGGCCAGGGACCCAGGCAGTACTTC. Protein sequence: CASRGQGPRQYF.

This clone appeared once. Other DNA sequences within the sample encode an identical CDR3. The V and J genes are TRBV7-6 and TRBJ2-2; D perhaps matches TRBD2 (7 bases). From germline, CDR1 is SGHVS and CDR2 FNYEAQ. This CDR3 comprises 15 residues. V lost 6 bases and J 0 bases, leaving 11 bases between the germline ends. CDR3 sequence (DNA): TGTGCCAGCAGTCTAGGGGGGGCGAACACCGGGGAGCTGTTTTTT. It yields the protein CASSLGGANTGELFF.

This sequence joins TRBV4-3 and TRBJ2-1; D might be TRBD2 (6 bases). Germline CDR1 is LGHNA and CDR2 is YSLEER. The V end lost 1 base, the J end lost 5 bases, and 12 bases lay between the germline ends. There are 15 residues in the CDR3. The CDR3, as DNA: TGCGCCAGCAGCCAAGTTTTTTCGGGGGACAATGAGCAGTTCTTC. Translating gives CASSQVFSGDNEQFF.

Concerning this clone: In the same sample, other DNA sequences code for this CDR3. The chain is built from TRBV19 and TRBJ1-5; TRBD1 matches at 7 bases. The germline CDR1 and CDR2 sequences are LNHDA and SQIVND (reference sequence). The trim removed 6 bases at V and 2 bases at J, leaving 7 bases unmatched. This CDR3 contains 15 residues. The CDR3 loop is CASSPDREGNQPQHF. CDR3 nucleotide sequence: TGTGCCAGTAGCCCCGACAGGGAAGGCAATCAGCCCCAGCATTTT.

The V gene is TRBV19, the J gene TRBJ1-1; TRBD1 is a possible D gene (5 bases). The CDR3 is 13 residues long. Germline V lookup: CDR1 LNHDA, CDR2 SQIVND (reference sequence). V was cut by 7 bases and J by 8 bases, with 17 bases left in between. CDR3 sequence (DNA): TGTGCCAGTAACTCTTGGGGGGTTGGAGAAGCTTTCTTT. Translated: CASNSWGVGEAFF.

The chain joins TRBV9 to TRBJ2-7, with TRBD1 matching over 9 bases. The CDR3 loop spans 14 amino acids. Trimming cost V 4 bases and J 5 bases; bases outside gene matches: 7. Germline-derived CDR1 and CDR2 are SGDLS and YYNGEE. The CDR3 sequence: CASSPGQGSHEQYF. The CDR3 coding sequence is TGTGCCAGCAGCCCGGGACAGGGAAGCCACGAGCAGTACTTC.

Written as DNA, the CDR3 is TGTGCCAGCAGCTTCACACTTTCTAGCGGCTACACCTTC. Protein product: CASSFTLSSGYTF. The genes are TRBV5-8 and TRBJ1-2; D is ambiguous. The CDR3 extends over 13 amino acids. Trimming stripped 2 bases from V and 8 bases from J, with 13 bases between. Germline CDR1 is SGHTS and CDR2 is YDEGEE.

The sample holds a few counts of this clone. The rearrangement uses TRBV2 and TRBJ1-1; D call uncertain. The CDR3 has 12 residues. Germline lookup yields CDR1 SNHLY and CDR2 FYNNEI. The V end lost 5 bases, the J end lost 0 bases, and 4 bases lay between the germline ends. The CDR3, as DNA: TGTGCCAGCAGTATGGTGAACACTGAAGCTTTCTTT. Residues: CASSMVNTEAFF.

Remarks on this clone: Other DNA sequences within the sample encode an identical CDR3. The chain links TRBV6-5 to TRBJ1-2; D possibly corresponds to TRBD1 (5 bases). V lost 0 bases to trimming and J lost 4 bases, with 9 bases between them. This CDR3 is built from 14 residues. CDR1 and CDR2 (germline): MNHEY, SVGAGI. The CDR3 DNA reads as TGTGCCAGCAGTTACTCAGAGGGGTTCTATGGCTACACCTTC. Amino acids: CASSYSEGFYGYTF.

The chain joins TRBV9 to TRBJ2-3, with D tentatively TRBD1 or TRBD2 (5 bases each). The germline V gene has CDR1 SGDLS and CDR2 YYNGEE. The CDR3 spans 15 residues. With 3 bases removed from V and 2 bases from J, the gap between germline ends came to 13 bases. The DNA for the CDR3 is TGTGCCAGCAGCGCGGGGACGGTCAACACAGATACGCAGTATTTT. Encoded protein: CASSAGTVNTDTQYF. The full variable domain, with the rest looked up from reference TRBV9 and TRBJ2-3, is DSGVTQTPKHLITATGQRVTLRCSPRSGDLSVYWYQQSLDQGLQFLIQYYNGEERAKGNILERFSAQQFPDLHSELNLSSLELGDSALYFCASSAGTVNTDTQYFGPGTRLTVL.

The CDR3 protein is CASSEGQGAGEQYF. The CDR3 DNA reads as TGTGCCAGCAGTGAGGGACAGGGGGCAGGAGAGCAGTACTTC. The rearrangement links TRBV6-1 to TRBJ2-7, with 12 nucleotides matching TRBD1. The CDR3 runs to 14 residues. CDR1 MNHNS and CDR2 SASEGT come from the germline V gene. V gave up 3 bases and J gave up 7 bases; unmatched junction bases: 4.

The J gene is TRBJ1-2, the V gene TRBV5-6; D not certain. Trimming took off 2 bases at V and 8 bases at J, with 7 bases between the two ends. CDR1 is SGHDT, CDR2 YYEEEE, per germline. CDR3 length: 11 residues. The CDR3 coding sequence is TGTGCCAGCAGCTTAGGTCCCGGCTACACCTTC. Amino acids: CASSLGPGYTF.